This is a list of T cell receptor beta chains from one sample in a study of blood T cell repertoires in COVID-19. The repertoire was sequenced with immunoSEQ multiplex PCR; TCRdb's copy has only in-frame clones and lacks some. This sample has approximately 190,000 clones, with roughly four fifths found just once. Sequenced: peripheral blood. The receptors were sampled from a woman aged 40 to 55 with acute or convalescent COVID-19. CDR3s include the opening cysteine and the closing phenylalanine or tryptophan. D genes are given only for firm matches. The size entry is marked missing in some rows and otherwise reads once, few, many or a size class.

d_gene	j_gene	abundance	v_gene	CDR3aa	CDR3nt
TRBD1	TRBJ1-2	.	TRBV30	CAWTGGGYGYTF	TGTGCCTGGACAGGGGGTGGCTATGGCTACACCTTC
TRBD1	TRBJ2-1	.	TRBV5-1	CASTGTGYNGEQFF	TGCGCCAGCACCGGGACAGGGTATAATGGGGAGCAGTTCTTC
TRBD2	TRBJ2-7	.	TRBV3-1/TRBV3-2	CASSQDPSGRLSYEQYF	TGTGCCAGCAGCCAAGATCCTAGCGGGAGATTGTCCTACGAGCAGTACTTC
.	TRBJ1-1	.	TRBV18	CASSPVDILLNTEAFF	TGTGCCAGCTCACCAGTGGACATACTCTTGAACACTGAAGCTTTCTTT
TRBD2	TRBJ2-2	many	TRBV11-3	CASSFGLGLDTGELFF	TGTGCCAGCAGCTTCGGACTAGGTTTGGACACCGGGGAGCTGTTTTTT
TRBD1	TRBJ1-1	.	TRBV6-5	CASSRQGRTEAFF	TGTGCCAGCAGTCGACAGGGGAGGACTGAAGCTTTCTTT
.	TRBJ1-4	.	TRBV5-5	CASSLGGVDEKLFF	TGTGCCAGCAGCTTGGGAGGTGTGGATGAAAAACTGTTTTTT
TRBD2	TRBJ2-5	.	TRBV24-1	CATSDGTSGDQETQYF	TGTGCCACCAGTGATGGGACTAGCGGGGACCAAGAGACCCAGTACTTC
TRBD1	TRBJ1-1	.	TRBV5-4	CASRGTGNTEAFF	TGTGCCAGCAGGGGGACAGGCAACACTGAAGCTTTCTTT
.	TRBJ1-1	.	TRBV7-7	CASSLDRNTEAFF	TGTGCCAGCAGCTTAGACAGGAACACTGAAGCTTTCTTT
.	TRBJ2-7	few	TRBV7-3	CASSSGHEQYF	TGTGCCAGCAGCTCAGGCCACGAGCAGTACTTC
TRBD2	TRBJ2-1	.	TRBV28	CASSLVRELIGVRDEQFF	TGTGCCAGCAGTTTAGTGCGGGAGTTAATAGGTGTACGGGATGAGCAGTTCTTC
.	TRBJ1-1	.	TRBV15	CATSPQTGRLTEAFF	TGTGCCACCAGCCCCCAGACAGGCCGGTTGACTGAAGCTTTCTTT
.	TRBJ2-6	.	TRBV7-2	CASTPSGANVLTF	TGTGCCAGCACTCCTAGTGGGGCCAACGTCCTGACTTTC
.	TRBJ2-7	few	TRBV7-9	CASSLSGANSYEQYF	TGTGCCAGCAGCTTAAGTGGGGCAAACTCCTACGAGCAGTACTTC
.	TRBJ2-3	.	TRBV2	CASSDFSSGAGTDTQYF	TGTGCCAGCAGTGACTTTTCGTCCGGAGCTGGCACAGATACGCAGTATTTT
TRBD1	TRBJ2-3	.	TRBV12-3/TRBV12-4	CASGQGTDTQYF	TGTGCCAGTGGACAGGGCACAGATACGCAGTATTTT
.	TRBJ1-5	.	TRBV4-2	CASSRERQEGQPQHF	TGTGCCAGCAGCCGAGAACGACAGGAAGGTCAGCCCCAGCATTTT
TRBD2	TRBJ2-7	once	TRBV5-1	CASSVGTSGTYEQYF	TGCGCCAGCAGCGTTGGGACTAGCGGGACTTACGAGCAGTACTTC
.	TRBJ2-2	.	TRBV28	CASSPWGRGANISRSGELFF	TGTGCCAGCAGTCCTTGGGGCCGGGGGGCCAATATTTCGAGGAGCGGGGAGCTGTTTTTT
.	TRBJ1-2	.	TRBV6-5	CASTPTGPTYGYTF	TGTGCCAGCACCCCGACAGGTCCAACCTATGGCTACACCTTC
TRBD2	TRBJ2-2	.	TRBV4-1	CASSPSRGRGDTGELFF	TGCGCCAGCAGCCCCTCGCGCGGGAGAGGGGACACCGGGGAGCTGTTTTTT